This T cell receptor beta chain was sequenced in a study of blood T cell repertoires in COVID-19. Participants were aged roughly 18 to 90 years, lived in around 22 US areas, and enrolled virtually. Cohort assignment relied on participant-reported clinical history. With 2 bases clipped from V and 3 bases from J, the junction kept 9 bases outside the gene matches. CDR3 length: 17 amino acids. Germline V gene data show CDR1 as SGHTA and CDR2 as FQGTGA. In the authors' methods: From reference gene primer amplification, estimates of nucleated cell counts were derived. Profiled with immunoSEQ multiplex PCR; TCRdb holds only in-frame clones, not every one. The V and J calls and clone size come from that table; D and trimming were worked out from the DNA. The table shows fewer than 250,000 clones, with about 86% occurring only once.

Sequenced input: PBMCs or T cells enriched from blood (not recorded which). The clonotype was recovered from a woman aged 35 to 49 with acute COVID-19. The chain recombines TRBV7-3 with TRBJ2-1, with 8 bases fitting TRBD2. This CDR3 reads CASSLSPWSGGYNEQFF. DNA of the CDR3: TGTGCCAGCAGCTTATCCCCCTGGAGCGGGGGCTACAATGAGCAGTTCTTC.